This is a list of T cell receptor beta chains from one sample in a study of T cell responses to AZD1222 COVID-19 vaccine. Produced via immunoSEQ multiplex PCR; TCRdb's table is partial and in-frame only. The sample lists under 200,000 clones; roughly nine tenths were seen once. The material sequenced was peripheral blood, taken on day 0 of AZD1222 vaccination. The receptors here all came from an adult in good health. CDR3s include the opening cysteine and the closing phenylalanine or tryptophan. The order of the fields is J gene, V gene, clone size, D gene, CDR3 protein, CDR3 DNA. The D gene is left open where the match is weak. A clone size is listed for some rows: how often the clone was seen (once, few, many), or a class if it is expanded.

TRBJ1-1	TRBV19	-	-	CASSLRGNSDTEAFF	TGTGCCAGTAGTCTTCGAGGCAACAGCGACACTGAAGCTTTCTTT
TRBJ2-5	TRBV5-8	-	-	CASSFLGKKFQETQYF	TGTGCCAGCAGCTTTCTGGGGAAAAAGTTTCAAGAGACCCAGTACTTC
TRBJ1-1	TRBV12-2	-	-	CASPMVLEPEAFF	TGTGCAAGCCCTATGGTCCTTGAACCTGAAGCTTTCTTT
TRBJ1-3	TRBV10-3	-	-	CAIRESGNTIYF	TGTGCCATCAGAGAATCTGGAAACACCATATATTTT
TRBJ1-2	TRBV7-2	-	TRBD1	CASSLGTGSGHYGYTF	TGTGCCAGCAGCTTGGGGACAGGGTCGGGGCACTATGGCTACACCTTC
TRBJ2-7	TRBV7-9	once	-	CASSLEGIGEQYF	TGTGCCAGCAGCTTAGAAGGGATCGGCGAGCAGTACTTC
TRBJ2-6	TRBV7-3	-	TRBD1	CASARDRVTGANVLTF	TGTGCCAGCGCACGGGACAGGGTAACTGGGGCCAACGTCCTGACTTTC
TRBJ1-6	TRBV27	-	TRBD1	CASSLKDRGLSSDSPLHF	TGTGCCAGCAGTTTAAAGGACAGGGGGCTGAGTAGTGATTCACCCCTCCACTTT
TRBJ2-7	TRBV5-4	once	TRBD2	CASSSGLGLAGVYEQYF	TGTGCCAGCAGCTCAGGCCTCGGACTAGCGGGAGTTTACGAGCAGTACTTC
TRBJ2-6	TRBV11-3	once	-	CASSLGPPGANVLTF	TGTGCCAGCAGCTTAGGACCCCCTGGGGCCAACGTCCTGACTTTC
TRBJ2-1	TRBV28	-	-	CATIGVEGFNEQFF	TGTGCCACCATCGGGGTGGAGGGGTTCAATGAGCAGTTCTTC
TRBJ2-2	TRBV30	-	-	CAWSPVVGELFF	TGTGCCTGGAGTCCTGTAGTCGGGGAGCTGTTTTTT
TRBJ2-2	TRBV23-1	once	TRBD1	CASSQFPTDRSAGTGELFF	TGCGCCAGCAGTCAATTTCCCACGGACAGGTCTGCGGGCACCGGGGAGCTGTTTTTT
TRBJ2-5	TRBV30	-	-	CAWSVGNEETQYF	TGTGCCTGGAGTGTTGGAAATGAAGAGACCCAGTACTTC
TRBJ2-3	TRBV27	-	-	CASSLWPTSGRDRDTQYF	TGTGCCAGCAGTTTATGGCCCACGAGTGGGAGAGATAGGGATACGCAGTATTTT
TRBJ2-7	TRBV7-8	-	-	CASSFRGHYEQYF	TGTGCCAGCAGCTTTCGCGGGCATTACGAGCAGTACTTC
TRBJ2-2	TRBV7-6	-	TRBD1	CASSFSRTGTGGGSGELFF	TGTGCCAGCAGCTTTTCCCGAACCGGGACAGGGGGAGGCTCCGGGGAGCTGTTTTTT
TRBJ2-1	TRBV11-2	once	-	CASSLRLLGSSYNEQFF	TGTGCCAGCAGCTTGCGCCTACTAGGGAGCTCCTACAATGAGCAGTTCTTC
TRBJ1-1	TRBV9	-	-	CASSVGHSKIEAFF	TGTGCCAGCAGCGTAGGACACAGTAAAATTGAAGCTTTCTTT
TRBJ2-1	TRBV4-1	-	TRBD2	CASSQAGTSSYNEQFF	TGCGCCAGCAGCCAAGCCGGGACTAGCAGCTACAATGAGCAGTTCTTC
TRBJ1-3	TRBV28	once	-	CASSLGNSGNTIYF	TGTGCCAGCAGTTTGGGGAACTCTGGAAACACCATATATTTT
TRBJ1-1	TRBV28	-	-	CASSYGTLEENTEAFF	TGTGCCAGCAGCTACGGAACCCTGGAAGAGAACACTGAAGCTTTCTTT
TRBJ1-2	TRBV11-2	once	-	CASSPSRVYGYTF	TGTGCCAGCAGCCCCTCCAGGGTATATGGCTACACCTTC
TRBJ2-1	TRBV6-5	-	TRBD1	CATTDRESYYNEQFF	TGTGCCACCACCGACAGGGAGAGTTACTACAATGAGCAGTTCTTC
TRBJ1-1	TRBV25-1	-	TRBD1	CASSPGGTVEAFF	TGTGCCAGCAGTCCCGGGGGGACAGTCGAAGCTTTCTTT
TRBJ1-2	TRBV27	once	TRBD1	CASSLFRDRGYGYTF	TGTGCCAGCAGTTTGTTCCGGGACAGGGGATATGGCTACACCTTC
TRBJ1-4	TRBV28	-	-	CASSPGSNEKLFF	TGTGCCAGCAGCCCAGGGTCTAATGAAAAACTGTTTTTT
TRBJ2-1	TRBV7-9	-	TRBD2	CASSLSSGTYNEQFF	TGTGCCAGCAGCTTATCCAGCGGGACCTACAATGAGCAGTTCTTC
TRBJ2-3	TRBV4-3	-	-	CASSHAGYGDTQYF	TGCGCCAGCAGCCACGCTGGGTACGGAGATACGCAGTATTTT
TRBJ2-2	TRBV7-9	-	TRBD2	CASRLAENTGELFF	TGTGCCAGCAGACTAGCGGAGAACACCGGGGAGCTGTTTTTT
TRBJ1-5	TRBV7-2	-	-	CASSSWTDQPQHF	TGTGCCAGCAGCTCGTGGACAGACCAGCCCCAGCATTTT
TRBJ2-1	TRBV6-5	-	-	CASSSFSGSSYNEQFF	TGTGCCAGCAGTTCTTTTAGCGGTAGCTCCTACAATGAGCAGTTCTTC
TRBJ1-5	TRBV11-2	once	-	CASSLDLDDQPQHF	TGTGCCAGCAGCTTAGATCTGGATGATCAGCCCCAGCATTTT
TRBJ1-1	TRBV29-1	-	-	CSVRPTFGEAFF	TGCAGCGTGAGGCCAACCTTTGGGGAAGCTTTCTTT
TRBJ1-2	TRBV3-1/TRBV3-2	-	TRBD1	CASSPWDRESSITYGYTF	TGTGCCAGCAGCCCCTGGGACAGGGAAAGTAGTATAACATATGGCTACACCTTC
TRBJ1-2	TRBV15	-	-	CATSRGEGGEYGYTF	TGTGCCACCAGCAGAGGCGAGGGAGGGGAGTATGGCTACACCTTC
TRBJ1-1	TRBV28	-	-	CASSIPQGINTEAFF	TGTGCCAGCAGTATCCCACAGGGCATTAACACTGAAGCTTTCTTT
TRBJ1-5	TRBV6-5	few	TRBD1	CASSRTGRDQPQHF	TGTGCCAGCAGTAGGACAGGGCGAGATCAGCCCCAGCATTTT
TRBJ2-1	TRBV12-5	few	-	CASGSDWDEQFF	TGTGCTAGTGGTTCCGATTGGGATGAGCAGTTCTTC
TRBJ2-1	TRBV5-1	-	-	CASSVRVGRGADEQFF	TGCGCCAGCAGCGTCCGGGTGGGGCGAGGTGCGGATGAGCAGTTCTTC
TRBJ2-7	TRBV19	once	-	CASSMGVGASYEQYF	TGTGCCAGTAGCATGGGAGTGGGGGCCTCCTACGAGCAGTACTTC
TRBJ1-1	TRBV30	-	TRBD1	CAWSSRQGAFF	TGTGCCTGGAGTTCCAGACAGGGAGCTTTCTTT